The 3 T cell receptor beta chains below all came from one sample that was sequenced in a study of T cells of healthy individuals. TCRdb itself ran the 5' RACE reads through MiXCR, one entry per CDR3 protein. The table shows 90,000 to 100,000 distinct CDR3 sequences, with roughly 15% occurring only once. Receptor source: a human donor in good health.

V is TRBV7-9 and J is TRBJ1-2, with D maybe TRBD1 (6 bases). V was shortened by 5 bases and J by 1 base, with 14 bases between the two germline ends. The CDR3 loop spans 15 amino acids. Germline V lookup: CDR1 SEHNR, CDR2 FQNEAQ (reference sequence). The CDR3 region is CASSDRTDNNYGYTF. For the CDR3, the DNA is TGTGCCAGCAGCGACAGGACAGACAATAACTATGGCTACACCTTC.

The chain uses TRBV20-1 and TRBJ2-5, with TRBD2 as a possible D gene (6 bases). Germline CDR1 reads DFQATT; CDR2 reads SNEGSKA (reference sequence). Trimming shortened V by 6 bases and J by 5 bases, and 19 bases separated the two germline ends. This CDR3 spans 14 amino acids. The CDR3 reads CSAPTNAGWETQYF. The CDR3, as DNA: TGCAGTGCCCCTACTAATGCGGGATGGGAGACCCAGTACTTC.

This clonotype was detected ten times or more. The chain is built from TRBV6-5 and TRBJ1-2, with unresolved D. The germline gives CDR1 MNHEY, CDR2 SVGAGI. V was pared by 0 bases and J by 3 bases, with 8 bases between. This CDR3 is built from 14 residues. Here the CDR3 DNA reads TGTGCCAGCAGTTACTCTCGGCAGGACTATGGCTACACCTTC. It encodes CASSYSRQDYGYTF.